A selection of T cell receptor beta chains follows, all from one sample in a study of CD8+ T cells in alopecia areata. Produced via immunoSEQ multiplex PCR; TCRdb's table is partial and in-frame only. The sample carries 130,000 to 150,000 clones, roughly 46% recorded once. This specimen consisted of CD4+ T cells sorted from blood, obtained at week 0. The receptor set was obtained from a human donor with alopecia areata. CDR3s include the opening cysteine and the closing phenylalanine or tryptophan. The D gene is left open where the match is weak. The size field is filled for only some rows; it gives once, few, many or a size class.

J: TRBJ2-1; size: few; V: TRBV29-1; D: TRBD2; CDR3: CSATSGSYNEQFF; DNA: TGCAGCGCGACTAGCGGGAGCTACAATGAGCAGTTCTTC
J: TRBJ2-5; size: -; V: TRBV30; D: -; CDR3: CAWNLGGVQETQYF; DNA: TGTGCCTGGAATTTGGGCGGGGTCCAAGAGACCCAGTACTTC
J: TRBJ2-6; size: -; V: TRBV7-3; D: -; CDR3: CASSLGHRSGANVLTF; DNA: TGTGCCAGCAGCTTGGGACACCGCTCTGGGGCCAACGTCCTGACTTTC
J: TRBJ1-5; size: few; V: TRBV7-2; D: -; CDR3: CASSLSGNQPQHF; DNA: TGTGCCAGCAGCTTGTCAGGGAATCAGCCCCAGCATTTT
J: TRBJ2-7; size: -; V: TRBV2; D: TRBD2; CDR3: CASKREAPSYEQYF; DNA: TGTGCCAGCAAACGGGAGGCCCCCTCCTACGAGCAGTACTTC
J: TRBJ2-6; size: -; V: TRBV29-1; D: TRBD2; CDR3: CSVRTTSGTSGANVLTF; DNA: TGCAGCGTGAGGACGACTAGCGGGACGTCTGGGGCCAACGTCCTGACTTTC
J: TRBJ2-1; size: -; V: TRBV27; D: TRBD1; CDR3: CASSLPGQGFAEQFF; DNA: TGTGCCAGCAGCCTCCCGGGACAGGGGTTCGCTGAGCAGTTCTTC
J: TRBJ2-7; size: few; V: TRBV7-3; D: -; CDR3: CASSLYGGTDNEQYF; DNA: TGTGCCAGCAGCTTATATGGCGGGACAGACAACGAGCAGTACTTC
J: TRBJ1-1; size: -; V: TRBV19; D: TRBD1; CDR3: CASSIVGQVNTEAFF; DNA: TGTGCCAGTAGTATAGTAGGACAGGTGAACACTGAAGCTTTCTTT
J: TRBJ2-2; size: few; V: TRBV10-3; D: TRBD1; CDR3: CAISRGSGTGELFF; DNA: TGTGCCATTTCCAGGGGGTCGGGCACCGGGGAGCTGTTTTTT